Shown below are 7 T cell receptor beta chains from a single sample sequenced in a study of T cell responses to AZD1222 COVID-19 vaccine (TCRdb year 2021). Library prep was done by the immunoSEQ multiplex PCR assay. Held by TCRdb, this immuneACCESS table contains in-frame sequences only and omits some clones. Under half of the omission traces to an unresolved V gene where checked; the cause of the rest is unknown. Within this sample are more than 85,000 clones, with 85% to 95% of them counted one time only. The ten biggest clones cover 7.8% of the sample. Read against the paper, the sample's time point label means: baseline before first vaccination. The sample here was peripheral blood, taken on day 0 of AZD1222 vaccination. Receptor source: an adult in good health.

The V call is TRBV2, the J call TRBJ1-4, with a weak D call TRBD1 (5 bases). CDR3 size: 15 residues. Germline V lookup: CDR1 SNHLY, CDR2 FYNNEI. The germline V and J ends were trimmed by 0 bases and 8 bases, with 13 bases remaining between them. CDR3 loop: CASSEAGAVGEKLFF. The CDR3 nucleotides read TGTGCCAGCAGTGAAGCTGGGGCGGTAGGGGAAAAACTGTTTTTT.

The rearrangement joins TRBV2 to TRBJ1-2; 9 bases match TRBD1. The J segment lost 8 bases and the V segment lost 7 bases, leaving 11 bases of the junction unmatched. Germline CDR1 and CDR2: SNHLY and FYNNEI. The CDR3 has 14 residues. The CDR3 coding sequence is TGTGCCAGCACGGGGGACAGGGCCTCTAAGGGCTACACCTTC. This sequence encodes CASTGDRASKGYTF.

The chain couples TRBV2 to TRBJ2-7; D is possibly TRBD1 (6 bases). V was cut by 4 bases and J by 6 bases, with 7 bases left in between. CDR3 size: 11 residues. Germline V gene lookup returns CDR1 SNHLY and CDR2 FYNNEI. The chain's CDR3 is CASSGTVEQYF. The CDR3 nucleotides read TGTGCCAGCAGTGGGACAGTCGAGCAGTACTTC.

The chain joins TRBV7-9 to TRBJ1-6; D is possibly TRBD1 (5 bases). The germline CDR1 and CDR2 sequences are SEHNR and FQNEAQ (reference sequence). There are 14 residues in the CDR3. With 5 bases removed from V and 4 bases from J, the gap between germline ends came to 9 bases. The CDR3: CASSPTGYNSPLHF. Here the CDR3 DNA reads TGTGCCAGCAGCCCTACAGGTTATAATTCACCCCTCCACTTT.

In this sample, this clone turned up a few times. The rearrangement links TRBV11-2 to TRBJ1-6, with D possibly TRBD1 on 5 matching bases. This CDR3 has 16 residues. Germline V gene lookup returns CDR1 SGHAT and CDR2 FQNNGV. Trimming cost V 7 bases and J 2 bases, with 15 bases left between them. CDR3 region: CASTGGTRPYNSPLHF. CDR3 bases: TGTGCCAGCACCGGGGGGACCAGGCCCTATAATTCACCCCTCCACTTT.

This CDR3 is CASSEGATVSNQPQHF. The CDR3 DNA follows: TGTGCCAGCAGTGAAGGGGCCACAGTTAGCAATCAGCCCCAGCATTTT. The chain is built from TRBV6-1 and TRBJ1-5, with D hard to call. This CDR3 contains 16 residues. Trimming left V 1 base short and J 0 bases short, with 10 bases between. Germline CDR1 and CDR2: MNHNS and SASEGT.

The chain joins TRBV5-1 to TRBJ2-7; D gene uncertain. CDR1 is SGHRS, CDR2 YFSETQ, per germline. The CDR3 covers 14 residues. The V end was cut by 4 bases, the J end by 1 base, with 12 bases between. DNA of the CDR3: TGCGCCAGCAGCCCAATGACACCATCCTACGAGCAGTACTTC. Protein sequence: CASSPMTPSYEQYF.